This is a list of T cell receptor beta chains from one sample in a study of OX40 agonist ivuxolimab in advanced cancers. Sequencing was performed with immunoSEQ multiplex PCR; in TCRdb, only in-frame clones are kept and a portion is missing. The sample includes 65,000 to 95,000 clones, roughly 94% of them seen just once. Sequenced here: CD4+ or CD8+ T cells sorted from blood, sampled in a trial of the OX40 agonist ivuxolimab. These receptors were taken from an adult with an advanced solid tumor such as melanoma, head and neck, liver or kidney cancer. CDR3s include the opening cysteine and the closing phenylalanine or tryptophan. A D gene is named only where the DNA matches it firmly. Not every row has a clone size; where given, it reads once, few, many or a size class.

>TRBV5-1|TRBJ1-1|-|-
CASSLGQPFENTEAFF
TGCGCCAGCAGCTTGGGGCAGCCCTTTGAGAACACTGAAGCTTTCTTT
>TRBV27|TRBJ1-2|-|-
CASSEGLGPKGGYTF
TGTGCCAGCAGTGAGGGGCTGGGGCCCAAGGGGGGCTACACCTTC
>TRBV4-1|TRBJ2-5|-|-
CASSLPGGEQYF
TGCGCCAGCAGCCTCCCCGGCGGGGAGCAGTACTTC
>TRBV7-6|TRBJ2-5|TRBD1|-
CASSSSGQGLSMTQYF
TGTGCCAGCAGCTCCTCGGGACAGGGTCTGAGCATGACCCAGTACTTC
>TRBV10-3|TRBJ2-7|-|-
CAISLGGAPYEQYF
TGTGCCATCAGCTTGGGGGGGGCGCCGTACGAGCAGTACTTC
>TRBV5-6|TRBJ2-7|-|-
CASSLAVSRYEQYF
TGTGCCAGCAGCTTGGCCGTTAGCCGCTACGAGCAGTACTTC
>TRBV15|TRBJ2-7|TRBD2|-
CATSREAGGVDEQYF
TGTGCCACCAGTCGGGAAGCGGGAGGGGTCGACGAGCAGTACTTC
>TRBV6-1|TRBJ2-7|-|-
CASGNIGGRYEQYF
TGTGCCAGCGGAAACATCGGTGGGCGTTACGAGCAGTACTTC
>TRBV7-2|TRBJ2-7|-|-
CASSFRQESSYEQYF
TGTGCCAGCAGCTTTAGGCAAGAATCATCCTACGAGCAGTACTTC
>TRBV27|TRBJ1-5|TRBD1|once
CASSLTGGGGGPQHF
TGTGCCAGCAGTCTCACAGGGGGCGGAGGAGGGCCCCAGCATTTT
>TRBV4-3|TRBJ1-2|-|-
CASSQDMGSSNYGYTF
TGCGCCAGCAGCCAAGATATGGGGAGTTCTAACTATGGCTACACCTTC
>TRBV4-1|TRBJ2-7|-|-
CASSLLPWGAYEQYF
TGCGCCAGCAGCCTACTACCCTGGGGGGCCTACGAGCAGTACTTC
>TRBV19|TRBJ2-7|TRBD2|-
CASSISSGAYEQYF
TGTGCCAGTAGTATCTCTAGCGGGGCCTACGAGCAGTACTTC
>TRBV2|TRBJ2-7|-|-
CASSDGQVTYEQYF
TGTGCCAGCAGTGATGGCCAGGTGACCTACGAGCAGTACTTC
>TRBV6-5|TRBJ2-1|-|-
CASSYRPPNEQFF
TGTGCCAGCAGTTACAGACCCCCCAATGAGCAGTTCTTC
>TRBV18|TRBJ1-5|TRBD1|-
CASSPDRDRGLGQPQHF
TGTGCCAGCTCACCAGACCGGGACAGGGGGCTCGGGCAGCCCCAGCATTTT
>TRBV7-8|TRBJ1-2|-|-
CASSETPGSSAGFSGYTF
TGTGCCAGCAGCGAAACCCCTGGGTCAAGTGCGGGGTTCTCTGGCTACACCTTC
>TRBV19|TRBJ1-5|-|-
CASVLEEGNQPQHF
TGTGCCAGTGTGTTAGAAGAGGGCAATCAGCCCCAGCATTTT
>TRBV28|TRBJ1-5|-|-
CASSHSRTQPQHF
TGTGCCAGCAGCCATTCGAGGACGCAGCCCCAGCATTTT
>TRBV19|TRBJ1-5|TRBD1|-
CASSIGIPTTGLQPQHF
TGTGCCAGTAGTATAGGCATCCCCACGACAGGGTTGCAGCCCCAGCATTTT
>TRBV19|TRBJ1-1|-|-
CASTADVNTEAFF
TGTGCCAGTACCGCCGATGTGAACACTGAAGCTTTCTTT
>TRBV2|TRBJ2-7|-|-
CASTVGLTYEQYF
TGTGCCAGCACCGTTGGCCTAACCTACGAGCAGTACTTC
>TRBV27|TRBJ2-1|TRBD2|-
CASSPLAGELYNEQFF
TGTGCCAGCAGTCCGTTAGCGGGAGAGTTATACAATGAGCAGTTCTTC
>TRBV6-5|TRBJ1-1|-|-
CASSYTVNTEAFF
TGTGCCAGCAGTTACACAGTTAACACTGAAGCTTTCTTT
>TRBV4-2|TRBJ2-1|-|-
CASSHRVSGEQFF
TGTGCCAGCAGCCACAGGGTTTCGGGTGAGCAGTTCTTC
>TRBV27|TRBJ2-7|-|-
CASSSGLTYEQYF
TGTGCCAGCAGTTCCGGATTAACCTACGAGCAGTACTTC
>TRBV11-2|TRBJ2-3|-|few
CASSLAETGFYTDTQYF
TGTGCCAGCAGCTTAGCGGAAACAGGGTTTTACACAGATACGCAGTATTTT
>TRBV2|TRBJ2-5|-|-
CASLPGASGKQETQYF
TGTGCCAGCCTTCCGGGGGCTAGCGGAAAACAAGAGACCCAGTACTTC
>TRBV27|TRBJ1-5|-|-
CASSLGPGINQPQHF
TGTGCCAGCAGTTTAGGACCTGGGATCAATCAGCCCCAGCATTTT
>TRBV4-1|TRBJ2-1|-|-
CASSQDPGNDNEQFF
TGCGCCAGCAGCCAAGATCCAGGGAACGACAATGAGCAGTTCTTC
>TRBV6-1|TRBJ2-3|-|-
CATGPGYTDTQYF
TGTGCGACCGGTCCGGGGTACACAGATACGCAGTATTTT
>TRBV29-1|TRBJ2-7|TRBD2|once
CSATSGDTYEQYF
TGCAGCGCAACTAGCGGGGATACCTACGAGCAGTACTTC
>TRBV19|TRBJ1-5|-|-
CASSIDRGSNQPQHF
TGTGCCAGTAGTATAGATCGGGGGAGCAATCAGCCCCAGCATTTT
>TRBV5-1|TRBJ2-1|-|-
CASSASTRGEYEQFF
TGCGCCAGCAGTGCCTCGACAAGGGGGGAATATGAGCAGTTCTTC
>TRBV27|TRBJ2-7|-|-
CASSLSVGAVSYEQYF
TGTGCCAGCAGTTTATCGGTCGGGGCCGTCTCCTACGAGCAGTACTTC
>TRBV28|TRBJ1-1|-|-
CASSLRGAPGLAFF
TGTGCCAGCAGTTTAAGGGGGGCCCCGGGCTTAGCTTTCTTT
>TRBV15|TRBJ2-5|TRBD1|-
CATSRKTGGRETQYF
TGTGCCACCAGCAGAAAAACAGGGGGCCGGGAGACCCAGTACTTC
>TRBV9|TRBJ1-2|-|-
CASSVDSPNYGYTF
TGTGCCAGCAGCGTTGACAGCCCTAACTATGGCTACACCTTC
>TRBV7-6|TRBJ2-1|TRBD2|-
CATRPAGNANEQFF
TGTGCCACCCGCCCAGCGGGAAACGCCAATGAGCAGTTCTTC
>TRBV29-1|TRBJ2-7|TRBD2|-
CSVSPSGSYEQYF
TGCAGCGTGAGTCCTAGCGGCTCCTACGAGCAGTACTTC
>TRBV7-3|TRBJ2-3|TRBD2|-
CASSSSGSTDTQYF
TGTGCCAGCAGCTCTAGCGGGAGCACAGATACGCAGTATTTT
>TRBV9|TRBJ2-7|-|-
CASSPSWSEPYEQYF
TGTGCCAGCAGCCCATCCTGGAGCGAACCCTACGAGCAGTACTTC
>TRBV9|TRBJ2-4|-|-
CASSVGVEGNIQYF
TGTGCCAGCAGCGTAGGGGTGGAGGGAAACATTCAGTACTTC